The T cell receptor (beta chain) under discussion was sequenced for a study of radiotherapy plus CTLA-4 blockade in lung cancer. Assay used: immunoSEQ multiplex PCR; TCRdb lists only in-frame clones, some missing. The sample lists approximately 78,000 clones; more than 75% were seen once. The germline V gene has CDR1 LGHNA and CDR2 YSLEER. J lost 4 bases, V lost 1 base, and 8 bases had no gene match. The CDR3 contains 17 residues. This sample comprised peripheral blood, obtained from a patient treated with radiotherapy plus ipilimumab. This sequence originates from a human donor with non-small cell lung cancer who had a complete response to radiotherapy plus ipilimumab. The J gene is TRBJ1-2, the V gene TRBV4-3; 11 nucleotides align to TRBD1. Here the CDR3 reads CASSQGAGTGGGYGYTF. The CDR3 DNA is TGCGCCAGCAGCCAAGGTGCCGGGACAGGGGGTGGCTATGGCTACACCTTC.